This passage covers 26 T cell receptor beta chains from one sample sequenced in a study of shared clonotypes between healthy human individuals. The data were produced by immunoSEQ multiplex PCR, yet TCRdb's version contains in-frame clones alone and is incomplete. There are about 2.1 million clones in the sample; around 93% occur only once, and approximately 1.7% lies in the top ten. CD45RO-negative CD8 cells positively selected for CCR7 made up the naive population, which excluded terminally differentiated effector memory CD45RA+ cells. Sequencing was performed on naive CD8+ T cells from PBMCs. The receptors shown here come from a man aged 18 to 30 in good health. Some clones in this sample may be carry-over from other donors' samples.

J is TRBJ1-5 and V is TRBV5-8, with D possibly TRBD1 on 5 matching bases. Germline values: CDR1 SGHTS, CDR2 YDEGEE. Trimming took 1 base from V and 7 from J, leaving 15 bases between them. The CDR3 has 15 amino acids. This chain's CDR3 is CASSLRGRYGQPQHF. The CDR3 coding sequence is TGTGCCAGCAGCTTGCGGGGGAGGTACGGCCAGCCCCAGCATTTT.

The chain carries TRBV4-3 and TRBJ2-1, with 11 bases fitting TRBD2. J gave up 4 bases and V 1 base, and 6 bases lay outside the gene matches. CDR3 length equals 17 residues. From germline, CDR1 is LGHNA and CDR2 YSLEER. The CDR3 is CASSQGRLAGGYNEQFF. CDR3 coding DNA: TGCGCCAGCAGCCAAGGGAGGCTAGCGGGAGGTTACAATGAGCAGTTCTTC.

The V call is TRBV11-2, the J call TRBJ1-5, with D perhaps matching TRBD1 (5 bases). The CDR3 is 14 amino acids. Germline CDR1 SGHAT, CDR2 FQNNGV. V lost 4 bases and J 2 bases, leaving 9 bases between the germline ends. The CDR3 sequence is CASSSGGGNQPQHF. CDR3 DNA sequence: TGTGCCAGCAGCTCCGGGGGTGGCAATCAGCCCCAGCATTTT.

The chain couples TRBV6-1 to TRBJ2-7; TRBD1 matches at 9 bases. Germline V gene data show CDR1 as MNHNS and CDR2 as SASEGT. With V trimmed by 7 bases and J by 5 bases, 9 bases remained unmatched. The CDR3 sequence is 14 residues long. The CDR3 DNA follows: TGTGCCAGCATTACCGGGACAGGGTTCAACGAGCAGTACTTC. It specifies CASITGTGFNEQYF.

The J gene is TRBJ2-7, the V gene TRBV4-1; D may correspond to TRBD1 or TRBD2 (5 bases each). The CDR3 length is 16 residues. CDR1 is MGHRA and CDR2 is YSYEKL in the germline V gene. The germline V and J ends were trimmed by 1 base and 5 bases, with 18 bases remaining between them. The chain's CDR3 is CASSQGKHNGDHEQYF. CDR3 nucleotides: TGCGCCAGCAGCCAAGGTAAGCACAACGGGGACCACGAGCAGTACTTC.

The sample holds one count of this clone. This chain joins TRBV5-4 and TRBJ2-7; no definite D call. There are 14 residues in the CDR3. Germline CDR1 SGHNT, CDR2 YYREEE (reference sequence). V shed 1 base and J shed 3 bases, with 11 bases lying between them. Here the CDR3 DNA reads TGTGCCAGCAGCTTGTCTGCAGAGAACTACGAGCAGTACTTC. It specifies CASSLSAENYEQYF.

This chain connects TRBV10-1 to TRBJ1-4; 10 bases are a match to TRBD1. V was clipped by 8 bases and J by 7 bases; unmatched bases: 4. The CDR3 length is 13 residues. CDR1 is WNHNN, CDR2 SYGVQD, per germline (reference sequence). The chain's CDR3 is CASGTGEREKLFF. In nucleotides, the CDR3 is TGCGCCAGCGGGACAGGGGAGCGTGAAAAACTGTTTTTT.

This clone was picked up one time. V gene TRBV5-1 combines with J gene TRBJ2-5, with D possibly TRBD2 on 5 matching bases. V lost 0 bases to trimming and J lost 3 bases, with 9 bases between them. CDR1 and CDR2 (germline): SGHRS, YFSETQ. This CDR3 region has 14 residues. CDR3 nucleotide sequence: TGCGCCAGCAGCTTGGATCGGGGAAAAGAGACCCAGTACTTC. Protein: CASSLDRGKETQYF.

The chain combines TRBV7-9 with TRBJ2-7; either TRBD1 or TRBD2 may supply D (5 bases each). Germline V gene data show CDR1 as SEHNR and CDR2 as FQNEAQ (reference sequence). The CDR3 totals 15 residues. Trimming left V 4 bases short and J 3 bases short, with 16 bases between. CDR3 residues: CASSSTGPRGYEQYF. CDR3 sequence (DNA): TGTGCCAGCAGCTCGACGGGGCCTCGTGGCTACGAGCAGTACTTC.

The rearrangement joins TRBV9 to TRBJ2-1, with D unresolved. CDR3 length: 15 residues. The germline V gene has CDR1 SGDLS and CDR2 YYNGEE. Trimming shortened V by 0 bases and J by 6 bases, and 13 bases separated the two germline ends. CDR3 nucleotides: TGTGCCAGCAGCGTAGACGGTCTATCAGTCAATGAGCAGTTCTTC. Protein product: CASSVDGLSVNEQFF.

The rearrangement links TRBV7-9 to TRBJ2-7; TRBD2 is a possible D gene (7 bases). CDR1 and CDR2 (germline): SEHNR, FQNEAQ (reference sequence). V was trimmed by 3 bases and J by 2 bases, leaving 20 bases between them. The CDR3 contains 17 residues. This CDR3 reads CASSFSTRGAFPYEQYF. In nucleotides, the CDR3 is TGTGCCAGCAGCTTTAGTACTCGGGGGGCCTTTCCCTACGAGCAGTACTTC.

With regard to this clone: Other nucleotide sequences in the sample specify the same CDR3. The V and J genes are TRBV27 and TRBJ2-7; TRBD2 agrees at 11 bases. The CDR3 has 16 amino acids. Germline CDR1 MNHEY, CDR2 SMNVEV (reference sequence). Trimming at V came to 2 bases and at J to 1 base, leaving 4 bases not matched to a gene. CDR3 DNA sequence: TGTGCCAGCAGTTTAGTCCTAGCGGGAGGTTCCTACGAGCAGTACTTC. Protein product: CASSLVLAGGSYEQYF.

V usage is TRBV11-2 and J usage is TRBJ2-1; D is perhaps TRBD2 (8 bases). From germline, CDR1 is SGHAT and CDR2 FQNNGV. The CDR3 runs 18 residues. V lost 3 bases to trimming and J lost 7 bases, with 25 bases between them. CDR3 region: CASSLFPKGDSGRNEQFF. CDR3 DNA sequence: TGTGCCAGCAGCTTGTTTCCTAAGGGGGACAGCGGGAGAAATGAGCAGTTCTTC.

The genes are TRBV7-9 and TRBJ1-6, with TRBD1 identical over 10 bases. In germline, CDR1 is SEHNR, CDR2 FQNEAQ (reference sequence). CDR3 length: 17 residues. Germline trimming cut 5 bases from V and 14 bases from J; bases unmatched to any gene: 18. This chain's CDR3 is CASSPRTGTGEGRTLHF. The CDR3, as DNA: TGTGCCAGCAGCCCCAGGACCGGGACAGGGGAGGGTAGGACCCTCCACTTT.

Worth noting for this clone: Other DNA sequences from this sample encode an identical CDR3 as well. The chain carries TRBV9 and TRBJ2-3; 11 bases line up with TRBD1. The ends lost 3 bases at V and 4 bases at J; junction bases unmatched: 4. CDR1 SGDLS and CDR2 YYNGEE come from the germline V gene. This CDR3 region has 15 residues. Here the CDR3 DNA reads TGTGCCAGCAGCGCCTGGGGACAGGGGGCAGATACGCAGTATTTT. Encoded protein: CASSAWGQGADTQYF.

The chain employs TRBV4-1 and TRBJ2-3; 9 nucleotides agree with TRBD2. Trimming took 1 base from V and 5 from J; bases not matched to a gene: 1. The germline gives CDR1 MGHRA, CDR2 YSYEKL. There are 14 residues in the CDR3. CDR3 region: CASSQALAGDTQYF. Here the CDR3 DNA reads TGCGCCAGCAGCCAAGCACTAGCGGGAGATACGCAGTATTTT.

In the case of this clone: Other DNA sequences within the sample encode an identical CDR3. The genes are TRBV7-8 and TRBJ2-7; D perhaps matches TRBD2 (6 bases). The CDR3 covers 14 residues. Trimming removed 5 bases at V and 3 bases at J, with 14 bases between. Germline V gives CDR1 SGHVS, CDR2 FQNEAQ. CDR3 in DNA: TGTGCCAGCAGCCCTGGTCTAGCGAGCTACGAGCAGTACTTC. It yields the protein CASSPGLASYEQYF.

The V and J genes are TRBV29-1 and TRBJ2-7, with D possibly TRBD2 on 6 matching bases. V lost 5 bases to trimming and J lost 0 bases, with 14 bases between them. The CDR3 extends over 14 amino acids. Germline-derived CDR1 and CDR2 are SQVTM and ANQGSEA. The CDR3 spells CSVRASVSSYEQYF. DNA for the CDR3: TGCAGCGTTCGGGCTAGCGTAAGCTCCTACGAGCAGTACTTC.

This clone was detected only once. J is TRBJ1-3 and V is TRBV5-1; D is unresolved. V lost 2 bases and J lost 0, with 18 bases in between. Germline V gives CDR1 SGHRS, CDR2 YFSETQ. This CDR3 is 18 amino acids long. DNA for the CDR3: TGCGCCAGCAGCTTACAACCTGAGCCGGGCGACTCTGGAAACACCATATATTTT. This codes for CASSLQPEPGDSGNTIYF.

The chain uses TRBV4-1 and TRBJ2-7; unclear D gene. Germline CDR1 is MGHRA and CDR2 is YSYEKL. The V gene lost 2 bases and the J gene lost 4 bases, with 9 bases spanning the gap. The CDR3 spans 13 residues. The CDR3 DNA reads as TGCGCCAGCAGCCAATATCAGGATTACGAGCAGTACTTC. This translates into CASSQYQDYEQYF.

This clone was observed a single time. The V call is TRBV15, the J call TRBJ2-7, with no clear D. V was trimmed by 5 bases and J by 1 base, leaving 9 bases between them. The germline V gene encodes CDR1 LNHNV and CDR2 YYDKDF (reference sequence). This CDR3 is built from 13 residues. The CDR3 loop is CATSPRMSYEQYF. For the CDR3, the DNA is TGTGCCACCAGCCCGAGGATGTCCTACGAGCAGTACTTC.

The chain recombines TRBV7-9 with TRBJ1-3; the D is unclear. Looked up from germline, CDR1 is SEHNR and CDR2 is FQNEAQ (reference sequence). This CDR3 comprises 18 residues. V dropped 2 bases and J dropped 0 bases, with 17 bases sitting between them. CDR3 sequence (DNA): TGTGCCAGCAGCTTATTTGGAGGAGTAGCTGCCTCTGGAAACACCATATATTTT. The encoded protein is CASSLFGGVAASGNTIYF.

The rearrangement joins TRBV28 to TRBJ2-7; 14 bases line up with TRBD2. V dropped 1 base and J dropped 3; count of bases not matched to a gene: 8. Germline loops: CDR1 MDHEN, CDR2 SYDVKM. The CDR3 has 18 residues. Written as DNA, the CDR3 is TGTGCCAGCAGTTTATTCCTCGGGACTAGCGGGAGAAACTACGAGCAGTACTTC. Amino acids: CASSLFLGTSGRNYEQYF.

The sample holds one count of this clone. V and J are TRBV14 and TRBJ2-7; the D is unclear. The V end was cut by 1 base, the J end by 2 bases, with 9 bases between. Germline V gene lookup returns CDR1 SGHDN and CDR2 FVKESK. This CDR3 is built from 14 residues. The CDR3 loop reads CASSQVKGPYEQYF. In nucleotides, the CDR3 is TGTGCCAGCAGCCAAGTCAAGGGTCCCTACGAGCAGTACTTC.

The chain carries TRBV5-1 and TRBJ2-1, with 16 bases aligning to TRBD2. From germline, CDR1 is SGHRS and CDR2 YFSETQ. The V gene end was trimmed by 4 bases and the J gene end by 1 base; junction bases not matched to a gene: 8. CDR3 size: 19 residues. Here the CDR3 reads CASSTSPGLAGGSYNEQFF. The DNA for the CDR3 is TGCGCCAGCAGCACAAGCCCGGGACTAGCGGGAGGGTCCTACAATGAGCAGTTCTTC.

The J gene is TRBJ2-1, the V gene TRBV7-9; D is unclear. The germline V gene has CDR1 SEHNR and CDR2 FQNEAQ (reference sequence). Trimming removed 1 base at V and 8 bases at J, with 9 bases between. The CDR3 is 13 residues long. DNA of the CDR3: TGTGCCAGCAGCTTAGTCTCTTGGCATGAGCAGTTCTTC. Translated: CASSLVSWHEQFF.